The 6 T cell receptor beta chains given below trace back to one sample, sequenced in a study of blood T cells in healthy people across ages. Through a sample-barcoded 5' primer and a J-beta primer mix, a second PCR was run for roughly 6 to 11 cycles. Each CDR3 protein gets one entry after TCRdb re-called the 5' RACE reads with MiXCR. The sample lists just over 1 million distinct CDR3 sequences, under 45% occurring once. The sequenced sample was blood. Receptors originate from an older woman in good health.

V gene TRBV27 combines with J gene TRBJ1-5; a weak D match, TRBD1 (6 bases). The CDR3 contains 14 residues. Per the germline V gene, CDR1 is MNHEY and CDR2 is SMNVEV (reference sequence). The V and J ends lost 5 bases and 7 bases respectively, with 15 bases between them. This CDR3 reads CASSVGGFGQPQHF. Written as DNA, the CDR3 is TGTGCCAGCAGTGTAGGGGGTTTCGGGCAGCCCCAGCATTTT.

The V gene is TRBV20-1, the J gene TRBJ1-1; D may be TRBD1 (5 bases). The CDR3 loop spans 18 amino acids. Germline loops: CDR1 DFQATT, CDR2 SNEGSKA (reference sequence). The V end lost 5 bases, the J end lost 1 base, and 26 bases lay between the germline ends. The CDR3 is CSAGRVTGQPRWNTEAFF. The CDR3 nucleotides are TGCAGTGCTGGCAGAGTAACGGGGCAACCTAGGTGGAACACTGAAGCTTTCTTT.

The V call is TRBV27, the J call TRBJ2-1; tentatively, D is TRBD1 (6 bases). The CDR3 is made up of 14 amino acids. Trimming removed 4 bases at V and 5 bases at J, with 12 bases between. Germline CDR1 is MNHEY and CDR2 is SMNVEV (reference sequence). CDR3: CASSSRSGDNEQFF. In DNA form, the CDR3 reads TGTGCCAGCAGTTCGCGATCAGGGGACAATGAGCAGTTCTTC.

The chain joins TRBV7-9 to TRBJ1-2; the D is unclear. Trimming left V 5 bases short and J 5 bases short, with 15 bases between. From germline, CDR1 is SEHNR and CDR2 FQNEAQ (reference sequence). This CDR3 region has 14 residues. The CDR3 region is CASSPLLSAYGYTF. The CDR3 coding sequence is TGTGCCAGCAGCCCCCTACTCAGTGCTTATGGCTACACCTTC.

This clonotype was found a few times. The chain couples TRBV7-2 to TRBJ2-7, with TRBD2 identical over 11 bases. The CDR3 consists of 15 residues. J was trimmed by 7 bases and V by 5 bases; bases with no gene match: 10. Germline values: CDR1 SGHTA, CDR2 FQGNSA. The CDR3 protein is CASSPGTSGLGEQYF. The CDR3 nucleotides are TGTGCCAGCAGCCCCGGGACTAGCGGATTAGGTGAGCAGTACTTC.

The V call is TRBV20-1, the J call TRBJ2-1; D gene uncertain. The V end was cut by 3 bases, the J end by 2 bases, with 8 bases between. There are 13 residues in the CDR3. The germline V gene has CDR1 DFQATT and CDR2 SNEGSKA (reference sequence). Here the CDR3 DNA reads TGCAGTGCTAGGATACCGCCCTACAATGAGCAGTTCTTC. This codes for CSARIPPYNEQFF.